Listed here are 24 T cell receptor beta chains from one sample, sequenced in a study of blood T cell repertoires in COVID-19. TCRdb's table, derived via immunoSEQ multiplex PCR, lists solely in-frame clones and lacks some. The sample lists under 250,000 clones, around 83% occurring once. The sample was peripheral blood. The receptors were gathered from a man aged 35 to 55 with active or convalescent COVID-19.

A note on this clone: The junction and the germline gene differ at one end; a read error may be behind it. This chain links TRBV11-3 with TRBJ1-1; D not certain. This CDR3 is 13 amino acids long. Germline loops: CDR1 SGHNT, CDR2 YENEEA. The CDR3 protein is CASSSAGRPEAFF. The CDR3 DNA sequence: TGTGCCAGCAGCTCTGCTGGTCGCCCTGAGGCTTTCTTT.

V and J are TRBV24-1 and TRBJ2-1; D remains unclear. The CDR3 runs 12 residues. CDR1 is KGHDR and CDR2 is SFDVKD in the germline V gene. Trimming left V 7 bases short and J 3 bases short, with 6 bases between. CDR3 loop: CATRGNYNEQFF. The CDR3 region has the DNA TGTGCCACCAGGGGCAACTACAATGAGCAGTTCTTC.

The rearrangement joins TRBV5-1 to TRBJ2-1; no definite D call. V dropped 4 bases and J dropped 5 bases, with 16 bases sitting between them. The CDR3 has 15 residues. The germline V gene encodes CDR1 SGHRS and CDR2 YFSETQ. This CDR3 is CASSPYYVSDNEQFF. CDR3 in DNA: TGCGCCAGCAGCCCCTACTACGTATCGGACAATGAGCAGTTCTTC.

V gene TRBV7-2 combines with J gene TRBJ2-1, with 11 bases aligning to TRBD2. V dropped 3 bases and J dropped 3; count of bases not matched to a gene: 4. The germline CDR1 and CDR2 sequences are SGHTA and FQGNSA. This CDR3 region has 16 residues. The CDR3 region is CASSLLAGGYYNEQFF. The CDR3 DNA sequence: TGTGCCAGCAGCTTGCTAGCGGGAGGCTACTACAATGAGCAGTTCTTC.

CDR3 in amino acids: CASSASRAGGMYTQYF. CDR3 DNA: TGTGCCAGCAGTGCTTCGAGGGCAGGGGGCATGTATACGCAGTATTTT. This chain links TRBV2 with TRBJ2-3, with TRBD1 matching over 8 bases. V gave up 4 bases and J gave up 7 bases; unmatched junction bases: 13. Germline CDR1 reads SNHLY; CDR2 reads FYNNEI. This CDR3 region has 16 residues.

The rearrangement joins TRBV19 to TRBJ1-5; D unresolved. Deletions cut 7 bases from V and 2 bases from J, with 15 bases between. CDR3 length equals 15 residues. CDR1 and CDR2 (germline): LNHDA, SQIVND (reference sequence). The CDR3 loop is CASTRSGRGNQPQHF. The CDR3 DNA sequence: TGTGCCAGTACCCGTTCGGGGAGGGGCAATCAGCCCCAGCATTTT.

J is TRBJ1-1 and V is TRBV5-1, with D perhaps matching TRBD1 (6 bases). CDR3 size: 13 residues. Germline lookup yields CDR1 SGHRS and CDR2 YFSETQ. V shed 0 bases and J shed 10 bases, with 13 bases lying between them. The CDR3 region has the DNA TGCGCCAGCAGCTTGGGAGAGCAGGGGAGAGCTTTCTTT. Protein sequence: CASSLGEQGRAFF.

In this sample, this clone turned up a few times. The chain employs TRBV7-3 and TRBJ2-1, with a weak D call TRBD1 (6 bases). Germline CDR1 reads SGHTA; CDR2 reads FQGTGA. The CDR3 has 16 residues. Trimming shortened V by 5 bases and J by 1 base, and 15 bases separated the two germline ends. The CDR3 coding sequence is TGTGCCAGCAGCGGGGGACAACTACGTTCCTACAATGAGCAGTTCTTC. It encodes CASSGGQLRSYNEQFF.

The chain carries TRBV7-2 and TRBJ1-4; maybe TRBD1 (5 bases). Trimming removed 6 bases from V and 2 bases from J, with 13 bases in between. This CDR3 contains 15 residues. From germline, CDR1 is SGHTA and CDR2 FQGNSA. CDR3 DNA: TGTGCCAGCAGAGCCGCGGGGCAGACTAATGAAAAACTGTTTTTT. Protein: CASRAAGQTNEKLFF.

The rearrangement uses TRBV20-1 and TRBJ1-2; D gene unclear. CDR1 is DFQATT, CDR2 SNEGSKA, per germline (reference sequence). This CDR3 is built from 10 residues. V lost 6 bases and J lost 3, with 5 bases in between. CDR3 bases: TGCAGTGCCCGGGACTATGGCTACACCTTC. It specifies CSARDYGYTF.

The chain has TRBV30 and TRBJ2-1; 10 bases line up with TRBD2. Trimming took 5 bases from V and 10 from J; bases not matched to a gene: 8. The germline gives CDR1 GTSNPN, CDR2 SVGIG (reference sequence). The CDR3 extends over 13 amino acids. As DNA, the CDR3 is TGTGCCTGGGCAGCGGGGGGGCCAGGGGAGCAGTTCTTC. It encodes CAWAAGGPGEQFF.

This chain joins TRBV5-4 and TRBJ2-1, with D possibly matching TRBD1 (6 bases). V dropped 1 base and J dropped 8 bases, with 10 bases sitting between them. CDR3 length: 13 amino acids. CDR1 SGHNT and CDR2 YYREEE come from the germline V gene (reference sequence). As DNA, the CDR3 is TGTGCCAGCAGCTTGACAGGGTTCGATGAGCAGTTCTTC. Encoded protein: CASSLTGFDEQFF. Complete variable domain (other parts from reference TRBV5-4 and TRBJ2-1): ETGVTQSPTHLIKTRGQQVTLRCSSQSGHNTVSWYQQALGQGPQFIFQYYREEENGRGNFPPRFSGLQFPNYSSELNVNALELDDSALYLCASSLTGFDEQFFGPGTRLTVL.

The V gene is TRBV5-6, the J gene TRBJ1-2; D is unresolved. Trimming took 4 bases from V and 0 from J, leaving 10 bases between them. The CDR3 has 14 amino acids. Germline V gene data show CDR1 as SGHDT and CDR2 as YYEEEE. The CDR3 nucleotides are TGTGCCAGCAGCCCCTCGGGGTCTAACTATGGCTACACCTTC. Residues: CASSPSGSNYGYTF.

The chain is built from TRBV18 and TRBJ2-5, with 7 bases that match TRBD1. There are 21 residues in the CDR3. The V gene's germline CDR1 is KGHSH and CDR2 LQKENI. V lost 3 bases to trimming and J lost 2 bases; unmatched junction nucleotides: 24. The chain's CDR3 is CASSPPNTAFFVEGQQETQYF. In DNA, the CDR3 is TGTGCCAGCTCACCCCCAAATACCGCATTTTTCGTCGAGGGACAGCAAGAGACCCAGTACTTC. Variable domain in full (rest from reference TRBV18 and TRBJ2-5): NAGVMQNPRHLVRRRGQEARLRCSPMKGHSHVYWYRQLPEEGLKFMVYLQKENIIDESGMPKERFSAEFPKEGPSILRIQQVVRGDSAAYFCASSPPNTAFFVEGQQETQYFGPGTRLLVL.

The chain combines TRBV19 with TRBJ1-5; a possible D gene is TRBD1 (5 bases). Germline V gene sequence: CDR1 LNHDA, CDR2 SQIVND (reference sequence). Trimming pared 5 bases from V and 7 bases from J, leaving 30 bases between. This CDR3 spans 19 amino acids. Here the CDR3 reads CASSPPRGVGGQSSQPQHF. Here the CDR3 DNA reads TGTGCCAGTAGTCCTCCCCGGGGGGTCGGAGGGCAATCATCACAGCCCCAGCATTTT. Using reference TRBV19 and TRBJ1-5 for the parts outside the CDR3, the full variable domain is DGGITQSPKYLFRKEGQNVTLSCEQNLNHDAMYWYRQDPGQGLRLIYYSQIVNDFQKGDIAEGYSVSREKKESFPLTVTSAQKNPTAFYLCASSPPRGVGGQSSQPQHFGDGTRLSIL.

The rearrangement links TRBV6-1 to TRBJ1-2; the match to TRBD1 covers 7 bases. Germline loops: CDR1 MNHNS, CDR2 SASEGT. Trimming cost V 1 base and J 8 bases; bases outside gene matches: 4. This CDR3 region has 13 residues. In DNA, the CDR3 is TGTGCCAGCAGTGAAGGACAGGGATCCGGCTACACCTTC. This translates into CASSEGQGSGYTF.

V usage is TRBV19 and J usage is TRBJ1-3, with D perhaps TRBD1 (5 bases). The V gene's germline CDR1 is LNHDA and CDR2 SQIVND (reference sequence). The CDR3 is made up of 11 amino acids. The CDR3 coding sequence is TGTGCTTCGGGGGACGGAAACACCATATATTTT. As protein: CASGDGNTIYF.

The chain employs TRBV28 and TRBJ2-7, with 8 bases aligning to TRBD2. V dropped 9 bases and J dropped 2; count of bases not matched to a gene: 3. Germline values: CDR1 MDHEN, CDR2 SYDVKM. The CDR3 totals 12 residues. The CDR3 here is CASTSGPYEQYF. CDR3 nucleotide sequence: TGTGCCAGTACTAGCGGCCCCTACGAGCAGTACTTC.

About this clone: Other DNA variants within this sample encode the same CDR3. The rearrangement uses TRBV29-1 and TRBJ1-1; TRBD1 might be the D (5 bases). Trimming took 2 bases from V and 4 from J, leaving 8 bases between them. Germline V gene sequence: CDR1 SQVTM, CDR2 ANQGSEA. This CDR3 region has 12 residues. The CDR3 DNA reads TGCAGCGTTGAAAGGGGCAGCACTGAAGCTTTCTTT. Translation gives CSVERGSTEAFF.

The rearrangement links TRBV7-9 to TRBJ1-1, with 7 bases that match TRBD1. CDR3 length equals 12 residues. V was pared by 10 bases and J by 0 bases, with 2 bases of the junction left unmatched. Germline V gene data show CDR1 as SEHNR and CDR2 as FQNEAQ (reference sequence). CDR3 region: CATGTVNTEAFF. Written as DNA, the CDR3 is TGTGCCACCGGGACAGTGAACACTGAAGCTTTCTTT.

V gene TRBV25-1 combines with J gene TRBJ2-7; TRBD1 agrees at 12 bases. There are 17 residues in the CDR3. Germline V CDR1 and CDR2: MGHDK, SYGVNS. J was trimmed by 5 bases and V by 0 bases; bases with no gene match: 8. This chain's CDR3 is CASSEYLPGQGANEQYF. CDR3 nucleotides: TGTGCCAGCAGTGAATATCTCCCGGGACAGGGGGCGAACGAGCAGTACTTC.

This clone appeared once. The chain has TRBV4-3 and TRBJ2-2; D may be TRBD1 (6 bases). CDR3 length: 18 residues. CDR1 is LGHNA and CDR2 is YSLEER in the germline V gene. Trimming removed 0 bases at V and 3 bases at J, with 17 bases between. As DNA, the CDR3 is TGCGCCAGCAGCCAAGAAGGTTTCACACAGGGATACACCGGGGAGCTGTTTTTT. Amino acids: CASSQEGFTQGYTGELFF.

This clone was counted once. The rearrangement uses TRBV4-2 and TRBJ2-3, with 10 bases fitting TRBD2. The germline V gene has CDR1 LGHNA and CDR2 YNFKEQ. CDR3 length: 16 amino acids. V dropped 3 bases and J dropped 2; count of bases not matched to a gene: 5. CDR3 sequence reads: CASSHPTSGFTDTQYF. CDR3 bases: TGTGCCAGCAGCCACCCGACTAGCGGGTTCACAGATACGCAGTATTTT.

The V and J genes are TRBV6-2 or TRBV6-3 and TRBJ1-6; 8 nucleotides agree with TRBD1. The CDR3 has 16 residues. Germline CDR1 is MNHEY and CDR2 is SVGEGT. V shed 6 bases, J shed 0 bases, and the junction held 4 bases outside the gene matches. CDR3 amino acids: CASSTQGASYNSPLHF. Written as DNA, the CDR3 is TGTGCCAGCAGCACCCAGGGGGCCTCCTATAATTCACCCCTCCACTTT.